Following are 22 T cell receptor beta chains from one sample sequenced in a study of type 1 regulatory T cells (dated by TCRdb to the early 2020s). TCRdb records Illumina MiSeq as the sequencer. Using fastp trimming at Q25 and MiXCR clonotype assembly, TCRdb reanalyzed the public sequencing data and kept in-frame beta chains. Every entry covers one CDR3 protein and lists the most common genes and DNA from its rows. In this sample the table shows around 88,000 distinct CDR3 sequences, roughly 31% of which occur a single time. 2.2% of the sample lies in the top ten. Sequenced: CD4+ T cells, either the whole sample or a sorted fraction (not recorded which). The receptors here all came from a human donor in good health.

Sample share makes this clonotype medium-sized (0.01 to 0.1%). The gene calls are TRBV27 and TRBJ2-2, with 8 nucleotides matching TRBD2. This CDR3 spans 14 amino acids. Germline V gives CDR1 MNHEY, CDR2 SMNVEV (reference sequence). V was clipped by 11 bases and J by 2 bases; unmatched bases: 7. The CDR3 spells CAGRSGVNTGELFF. The CDR3 nucleotides read TGTGCCGGACGTAGCGGGGTTAACACCGGGGAGCTGTTTTTT.

Of note for this clonotype: A junction end diverges from the germline sequence, so it may reflect a read error. The chain carries TRBV6-1 and TRBJ2-1; 10 nucleotides line up with TRBD1. Germline V gene sequence: CDR1 MNHNS, CDR2 SASEGT. CDR3 length: 16 residues. CDR3 coding DNA: TGTGCCAGCAGTGGGGAAGACAGGGGGCGCTTTCATGAGCAGTTCTTT. It encodes CASSGEDRGRFHEQFF.

The V gene is TRBV7-2, the J gene TRBJ1-1; no firm D call. Trimming took off 5 bases at V and 3 bases at J, with 16 bases between the two ends. Germline CDR1 reads SGHTA; CDR2 reads FQGNSA. The CDR3 loop spans 15 amino acids. CDR3 loop: CASSAIVKRYTEAFF. The CDR3 nucleotides read TGTGCCAGCAGCGCCATCGTAAAGCGGTACACTGAAGCTTTCTTT.

This rearrangement joins TRBV7-8 to TRBJ2-2; 9 bases are a match to TRBD1. In germline, CDR1 is SGHVS, CDR2 FQNEAQ. The CDR3 runs 20 residues. V gave up 7 bases and J gave up 3 bases; unmatched junction bases: 21. CDR3 coding DNA: TGTGCCAGCACCCTGGCGGTGAACAGGGGGCGACGGGACTACACCGGGGAGCTGTTTTTT. Amino acid sequence: CASTLAVNRGRRDYTGELFF.

The V call is TRBV24-1, the J call TRBJ2-5; D is perhaps TRBD1 or TRBD2 (5 bases each). This CDR3 spans 14 amino acids. Trimming removed 4 bases at V and 4 bases at J, with 12 bases between. The V gene's germline CDR1 is KGHDR and CDR2 SFDVKD. The CDR3 region has the DNA TGTGCCACCAGTGAATTCGGGACGAGAGAGACCCAGTACTTC. Translated: CATSEFGTRETQYF.

This clonotype was observed a handful of times. This rearrangement joins TRBV7-2 to TRBJ2-1, with D perhaps TRBD2 (5 bases). Trimming took 5 bases from V and 4 from J, leaving 15 bases between them. Per germline, CDR1 SGHTA and CDR2 FQGNSA. The CDR3 runs 15 residues. CDR3 residues: CASSPEASVYNEQFF. DNA of the CDR3: TGTGCCAGCAGCCCGGAGGCCTCTGTTTACAATGAGCAGTTCTTC.

This clonotype showed up just once. The chain has TRBV28 and TRBJ2-5, with 11 bases lining up with TRBD2. V gave up 7 bases and J gave up 1 base; unmatched junction bases: 20. This CDR3 is 20 amino acids long. Looked up from germline, CDR1 is MDHEN and CDR2 is SYDVKM. The CDR3 is CASITADRALLAGVQETQYF. The CDR3 DNA reads TGTGCCAGCATCACAGCTGACAGGGCCCTACTAGCGGGAGTCCAAGAGACCCAGTACTTC.

Here the CDR3 DNA reads TGCAGTGGGGACAGCCCCTACAATGAGCAGTTCTTC. This gives the protein CSGDSPYNEQFF. The genes are TRBV20-1 and TRBJ2-1; 7 bases line up with TRBD1. From germline, CDR1 is DFQATT and CDR2 SNEGSKA (reference sequence). There are 12 residues in the CDR3. Trimming cost V 7 bases and J 2 bases; bases outside gene matches: 2.

A single count supports this clonotype. The chain recombines TRBV20-1 with TRBJ2-3; 11 bases are a match to TRBD2. V lost 8 bases and J lost 2; bases outside the gene matches: 3. The CDR3 covers 13 residues. Germline lookup yields CDR1 DFQATT and CDR2 SNEGSKA (reference sequence). The CDR3 coding sequence is TGCAGTTCGGGACTAGCGGCCACAGATACGCAGTATTTT. Translated: CSSGLAATDTQYF.

This clonotype was seen more than once but under ten times. The chain joins TRBV19 to TRBJ2-3, with 11 bases fitting TRBD2. Trimming at V came to 8 bases and at J to 4 bases, leaving 14 bases not matched to a gene. CDR3 length equals 17 residues. CDR1 and CDR2 (germline): LNHDA, SQIVND (reference sequence). The CDR3: CASRTLTSGIGSDTQYF. The CDR3 nucleotides read TGTGCCAGTCGTACTTTGACTAGCGGGATTGGTTCAGATACGCAGTATTTT.

This clonotype was found a few times. The chain recombines TRBV10-3 with TRBJ1-1; possibly TRBD1 for D (6 bases). CDR3 length: 13 amino acids. The germline V and J ends were trimmed by 6 bases and 6 bases, with 14 bases remaining between them. Germline loops: CDR1 ENHRY, CDR2 SYGVKD. The CDR3 loop is CAISQKGGAEAFF. In nucleotides, the CDR3 is TGTGCCATCAGCCAAAAGGGGGGGGCTGAAGCTTTCTTT.

This clonotype was detected a few times. The rearrangement joins TRBV2 to TRBJ2-7; 10 positions agree with TRBD2. CDR1 is SNHLY and CDR2 is FYNNEI in the germline V gene. CDR3 size: 13 residues. The V segment lost 5 bases and the J segment 9 bases; nucleotides outside the gene matches: 7. In DNA form, the CDR3 reads TGTGCCAGCAGTTACGGGACTAGCGACGGGCAGTACTTC. This gives the protein CASSYGTSDGQYF.

The rearrangement links TRBV14 to TRBJ2-1; D remains unclear. This CDR3 is 14 amino acids long. Germline CDR1 SGHDN, CDR2 FVKESK. Between the trimmed V and J ends, which lost 6 bases and 0 bases, there was a span of 9 bases. CDR3 loop: CASRASRSYNEQFF. The CDR3 nucleotides are TGTGCCAGCAGGGCATCGCGCTCCTACAATGAGCAGTTCTTC.

This chain links TRBV3-1 with TRBJ2-7; 13 bases are shared with TRBD2. After removal of 2 bases from V and 4 bases from J, the junction contained 5 bases not matched to a gene. The length of the CDR3 is 16 residues. CDR1 is LGHDT and CDR2 is YNNKEL in the germline V gene (reference sequence). CDR3 bases: TGTGCCAGCAGCCAACCAGGGACTAGCGGGACATACGAGCAGTACTTC. This codes for CASSQPGTSGTYEQYF.

The rearrangement uses TRBV24-1 and TRBJ2-1; 9 nucleotides agree with TRBD2. This CDR3 has 16 amino acids. Losses at the gene ends were 4 bases for V and 3 bases for J; bases not matched to a gene: 6. CDR1 KGHDR and CDR2 SFDVKD come from the germline V gene. CDR3 DNA sequence: TGTGCCACCAGTGAGATAGGACTAGCGAACTACAATGAGCAGTTCTTC. This gives the protein CATSEIGLANYNEQFF.

The chain is built from TRBV28 and TRBJ1-5; D gene unclear. The ends were cut back, 3 bases at V and 3 bases at J, with 15 bases in the middle. This CDR3 has 16 amino acids. The germline CDR1 and CDR2 sequences are MDHEN and SYDVKM. The CDR3 loop is CASSLSGPGPNQPQHF. CDR3 DNA sequence: TGTGCCAGCAGTTTGAGTGGGCCAGGCCCCAATCAGCCCCAGCATTTT.

V usage is TRBV5-1 and J usage is TRBJ1-5; D remains unclear. Germline V gene sequence: CDR1 SGHRS, CDR2 YFSETQ. Trimming removed 0 bases from V and 4 bases from J, with 5 bases in between. CDR3 length equals 13 residues. The CDR3 DNA follows: TGCGCCAGCAGCTTGGATGGGAATCAGCCCCAGCATTTT. Protein: CASSLDGNQPQHF. Combining the CDR3 with reference TRBV5-1 and TRBJ1-5 gives the whole variable domain KAGVTQTPRYLIKTRGQQVTLSCSPISGHRSVSWYQQTPGQGLQFLFEYFSETQRNKGNFPGRFSGRQFSNSRSEMNVSTLELGDSALYLCASSLDGNQPQHFGDGTRLSIL.

This chain connects TRBV10-3 to TRBJ1-5; weak D call: TRBD1 (6 bases). The CDR3 covers 14 residues. Looked up from germline, CDR1 is ENHRY and CDR2 is SYGVKD. Trimming left V 6 bases short and J 6 bases short, with 15 bases between. CDR3 region: CAISPNRDAQPQHF. Here the CDR3 DNA reads TGTGCCATCAGCCCGAACAGGGACGCTCAGCCCCAGCATTTT.

The chain recombines TRBV24-1 with TRBJ1-3; D not certain. There are 13 residues in the CDR3. V lost 7 bases, J lost 0 bases, and 6 bases lay in between. The germline V gene encodes CDR1 KGHDR and CDR2 SFDVKD. The CDR3 sequence is CATRQSSGNTIYF. The CDR3 coding sequence is TGTGCCACCAGACAGAGCTCTGGAAACACCATATATTTT.

This chain uses TRBV5-1 with TRBJ2-6; D is uncertain. CDR3 length equals 13 residues. Trimming took off 1 base at V and 2 bases at J, with 1 base between the two ends. The germline gives CDR1 SGHRS, CDR2 YFSETQ. The CDR3 bases are TGCGCCAGCAGCTTGCCTGGGGCCAACGTCCTGACTTTC. This codes for CASSLPGANVLTF.

This clonotype was seen only once. The rearrangement uses TRBV6-5 and TRBJ2-5, with unresolved D. Looked up from germline, CDR1 is MNHEY and CDR2 is SVGAGI. There are 14 residues in the CDR3. Between the trimmed V and J ends, which lost 0 bases and 1 base, there was a span of 6 bases. The CDR3 DNA is TGTGCCAGCAGTTACTCGTACAGCCAAGAGACCCAGTACTTC. The encoded protein is CASSYSYSQETQYF.

The CDR3 sequence is CASSGGTAGETQYF. CDR3 coding DNA: TGTGCCAGCAGCGGTGGGACTGCGGGGGAGACCCAGTACTTC. The chain is built from TRBV7-2 and TRBJ2-5; D possibly corresponds to TRBD2 (6 bases). Looked up from germline, CDR1 is SGHTA and CDR2 is FQGNSA. V was shortened by 5 bases and J by 5 bases, with 15 bases between the two germline ends. This CDR3 region has 14 residues. Full variable domain (rest looked up from reference TRBV7-2 and TRBJ2-5): GAGVSQSPSNKVTEKGKDVELRCDPISGHTALYWYRQSLGQGLEFLIYFQGNSAPDKSGLPSDRFSAERTGGSVSTLTIQRTQQEDSAVYLCASSGGTAGETQYFGPGTRLLVL.